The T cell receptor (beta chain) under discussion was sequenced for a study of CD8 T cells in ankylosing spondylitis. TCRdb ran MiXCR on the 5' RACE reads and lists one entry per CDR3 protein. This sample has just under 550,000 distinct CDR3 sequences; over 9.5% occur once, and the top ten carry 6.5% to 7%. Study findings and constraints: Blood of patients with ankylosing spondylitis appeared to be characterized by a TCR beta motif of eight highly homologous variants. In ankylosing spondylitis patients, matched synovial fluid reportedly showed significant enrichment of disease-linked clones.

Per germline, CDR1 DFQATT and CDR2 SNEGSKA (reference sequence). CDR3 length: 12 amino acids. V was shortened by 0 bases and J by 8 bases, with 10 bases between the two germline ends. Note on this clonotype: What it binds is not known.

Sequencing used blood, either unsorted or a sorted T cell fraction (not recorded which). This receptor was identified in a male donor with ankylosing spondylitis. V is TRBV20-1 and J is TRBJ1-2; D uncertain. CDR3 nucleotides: TGCAGTGCTAGAGAAGCGGGGATAGGCTACACCTTC. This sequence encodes CSAREAGIGYTF.